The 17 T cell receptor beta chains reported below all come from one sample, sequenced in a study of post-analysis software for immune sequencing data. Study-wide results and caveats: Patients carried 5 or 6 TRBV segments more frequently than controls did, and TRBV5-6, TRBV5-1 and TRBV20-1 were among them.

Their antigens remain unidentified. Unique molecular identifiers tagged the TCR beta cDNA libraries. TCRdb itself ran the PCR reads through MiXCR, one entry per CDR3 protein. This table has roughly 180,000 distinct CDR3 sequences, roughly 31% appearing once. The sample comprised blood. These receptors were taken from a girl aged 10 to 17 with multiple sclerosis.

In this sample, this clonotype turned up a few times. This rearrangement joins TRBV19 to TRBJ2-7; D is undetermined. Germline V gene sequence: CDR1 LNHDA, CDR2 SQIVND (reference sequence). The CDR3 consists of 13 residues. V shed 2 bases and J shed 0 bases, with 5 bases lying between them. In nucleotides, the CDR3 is TGTGCCAGTAGTATACTGGTCTCCTACGAGCAGTACTTC. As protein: CASSILVSYEQYF.

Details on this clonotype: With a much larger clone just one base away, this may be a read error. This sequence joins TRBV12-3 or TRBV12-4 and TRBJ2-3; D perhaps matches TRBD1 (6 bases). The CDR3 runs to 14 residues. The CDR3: CTSSEGQVPDTQYF. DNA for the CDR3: TGTACCAGCAGTGAGGGACAAGTTCCAGATACGCAGTATTTT.

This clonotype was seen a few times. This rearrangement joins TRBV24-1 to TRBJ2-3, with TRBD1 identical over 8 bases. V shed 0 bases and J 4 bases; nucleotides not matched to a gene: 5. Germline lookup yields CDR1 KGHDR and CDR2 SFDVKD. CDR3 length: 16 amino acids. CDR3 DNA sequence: TGTGCCACCAGTGATTTGGGACAGGGCAATTCAGATACGCAGTATTTT. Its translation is CATSDLGQGNSDTQYF.

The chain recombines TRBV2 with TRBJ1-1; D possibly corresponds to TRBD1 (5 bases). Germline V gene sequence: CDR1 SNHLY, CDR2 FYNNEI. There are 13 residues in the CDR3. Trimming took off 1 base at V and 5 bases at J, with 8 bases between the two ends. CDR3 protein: CASSEGGVTEAFF. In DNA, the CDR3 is TGTGCCAGCAGTGAAGGGGGGGTGACTGAAGCTTTCTTT.

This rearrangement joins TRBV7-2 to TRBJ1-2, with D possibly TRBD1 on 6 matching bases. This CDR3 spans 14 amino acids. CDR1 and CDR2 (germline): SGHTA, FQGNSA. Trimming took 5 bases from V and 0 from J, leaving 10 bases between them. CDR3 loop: CASSQGPANYGYTF. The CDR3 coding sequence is TGTGCCAGCAGCCAGGGGCCAGCTAACTATGGCTACACCTTC.

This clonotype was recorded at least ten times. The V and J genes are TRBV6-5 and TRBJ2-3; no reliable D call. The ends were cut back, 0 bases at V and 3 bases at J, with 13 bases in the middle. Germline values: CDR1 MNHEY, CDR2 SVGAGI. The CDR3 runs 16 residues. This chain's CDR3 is CASSYSPWSGTDTQYF. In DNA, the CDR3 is TGTGCCAGCAGTTACTCGCCCTGGTCGGGTACAGATACGCAGTATTTT.

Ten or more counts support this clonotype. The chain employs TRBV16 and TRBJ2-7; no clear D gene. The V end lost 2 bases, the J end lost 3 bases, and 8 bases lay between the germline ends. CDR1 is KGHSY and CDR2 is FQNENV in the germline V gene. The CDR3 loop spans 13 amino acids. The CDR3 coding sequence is TGTGCCAGCAGCCAACCGGCCATCTACGAGCAGTACTTC. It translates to CASSQPAIYEQYF.

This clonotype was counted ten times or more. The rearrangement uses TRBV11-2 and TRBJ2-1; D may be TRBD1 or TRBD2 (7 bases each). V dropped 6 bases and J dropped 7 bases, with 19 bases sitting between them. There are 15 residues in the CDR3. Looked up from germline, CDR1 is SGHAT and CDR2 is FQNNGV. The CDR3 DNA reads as TGTGCCAGCAGGAGGGTGACAGGGAGGGGGAATGAGCAGTTCTTC. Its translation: CASRRVTGRGNEQFF.

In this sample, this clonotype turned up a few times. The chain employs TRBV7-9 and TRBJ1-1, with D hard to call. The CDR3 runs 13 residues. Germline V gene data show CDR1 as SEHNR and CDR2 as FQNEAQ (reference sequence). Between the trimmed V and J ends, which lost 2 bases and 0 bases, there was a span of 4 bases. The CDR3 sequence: CASSLIVNTEAFF. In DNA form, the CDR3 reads TGTGCCAGCAGCTTAATCGTGAACACTGAAGCTTTCTTT.

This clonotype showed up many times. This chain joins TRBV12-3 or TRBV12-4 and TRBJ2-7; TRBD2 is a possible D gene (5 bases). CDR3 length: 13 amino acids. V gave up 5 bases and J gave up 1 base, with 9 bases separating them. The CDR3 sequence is CASSRTSSYEQYF. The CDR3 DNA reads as TGTGCCAGCAGTCGCACTAGTTCCTACGAGCAGTACTTC.

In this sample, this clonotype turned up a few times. Here the CDR3 reads CASAYQGVGSGYTF. For the CDR3, the DNA is TGTGCCAGCGCCTACCAGGGCGTGGGTTCTGGCTACACCTTC. V and J are TRBV12-3 or TRBV12-4 and TRBJ1-2, with D tentatively TRBD1 (5 bases). V dropped 8 bases and J dropped 7 bases, with 20 bases sitting between them. The CDR3 spans 14 residues.

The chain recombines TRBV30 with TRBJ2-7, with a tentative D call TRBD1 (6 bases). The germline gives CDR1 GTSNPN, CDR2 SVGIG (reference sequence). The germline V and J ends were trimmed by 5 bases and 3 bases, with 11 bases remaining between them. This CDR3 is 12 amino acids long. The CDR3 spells CAWGQGLYEQYF. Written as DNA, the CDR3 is TGTGCCTGGGGCCAGGGGCTCTACGAGCAGTACTTC.

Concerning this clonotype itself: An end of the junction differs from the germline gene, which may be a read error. CDR3 sequence (DNA): TGTGCCAGCTCCCTGCCTGGAGTCTATGGCCACACCTTC. It specifies CASSLPGVYGHTF. The rearrangement uses TRBV12-3 or TRBV12-4 and TRBJ1-2; D call uncertain. CDR3 length: 13 residues.

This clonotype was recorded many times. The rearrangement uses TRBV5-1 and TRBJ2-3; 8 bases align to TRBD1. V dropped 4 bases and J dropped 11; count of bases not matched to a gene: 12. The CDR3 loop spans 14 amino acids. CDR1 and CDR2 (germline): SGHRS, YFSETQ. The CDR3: CASSPGQVPGEQYF. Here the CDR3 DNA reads TGCGCCAGCAGCCCGGGACAGGTTCCAGGTGAGCAGTATTTT.

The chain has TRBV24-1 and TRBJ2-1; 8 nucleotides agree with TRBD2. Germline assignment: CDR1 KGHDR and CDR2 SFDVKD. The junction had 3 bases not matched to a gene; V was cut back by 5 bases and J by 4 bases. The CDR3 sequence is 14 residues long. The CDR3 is CATSAPSGYNEQFF. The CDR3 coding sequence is TGTGCCACCAGTGCCCCTAGCGGGTACAATGAGCAGTTCTTC.

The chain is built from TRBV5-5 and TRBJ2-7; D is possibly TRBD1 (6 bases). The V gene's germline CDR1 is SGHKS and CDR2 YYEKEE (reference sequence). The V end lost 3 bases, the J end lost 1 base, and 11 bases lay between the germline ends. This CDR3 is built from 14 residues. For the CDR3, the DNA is TGTGCCAGCAGCTGGCCGGACAGATCCTACGAGCAGTACTTC. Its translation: CASSWPDRSYEQYF.

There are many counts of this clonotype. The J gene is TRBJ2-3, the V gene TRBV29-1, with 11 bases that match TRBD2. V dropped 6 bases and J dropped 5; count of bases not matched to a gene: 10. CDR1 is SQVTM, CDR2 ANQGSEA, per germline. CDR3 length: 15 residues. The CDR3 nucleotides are TGCAGCGTCGCTTTACTAGCGGGAGTGGAAGATACGCAGTATTTT. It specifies CSVALLAGVEDTQYF.